This entry describes one T cell receptor beta chain. Everyone who took part was about 18 to 90 years old, and they came from over 20 US areas. Clinical history as reported by participants underpinned cohort assignment. Germline assignment: CDR1 SGHRS and CDR2 YFSETQ. CDR3 length equals 16 residues. The ends lost 1 base at V and 1 base at J; junction bases unmatched: 4. In the original analysis: The authors estimated nucleated cell counts from reference gene primer amplification. The method was immunoSEQ multiplex PCR; TCRdb's version includes in-frame clones alone and lacks a portion of them. V and J calls plus clone size are reproduced from that table; the DNA served to infer D and trimming. The sample has some 260,000 clones, over 75% seen once. This sample stems from a study of blood T cell repertoires in COVID-19.

The genes are TRBV5-1 and TRBJ1-2; 10 positions agree with TRBD1. This clonotype originated in a man aged 40-49 years who had recovered from COVID-19. Sequences were obtained from PBMCs or T cells enriched from blood (not recorded which). The CDR3 loop reads CASSLLWTGGNYGYTF. The CDR3 region has the DNA TGCGCCAGCAGCTTGCTTTGGACAGGGGGTAACTATGGCTACACCTTC.